What follows are 19 T cell receptor beta chains derived from one specimen sequenced in a study of chemoradiotherapy in HPV16-positive cancers. Generated by immunoSEQ multiplex PCR, the TCRdb table keeps only in-frame clones and is missing some. The repertoire has about 7,400 clones, roughly four fifths of them found once; the top ten carry under 8%. The sample in question was tumor tissue, obtained from a patient who underwent chemoradiotherapy. These receptors all come from a human donor with HPV-associated anogenital cancer.

The V gene is TRBV30, the J gene TRBJ1-5; a possible D gene is TRBD1 (5 bases). With 2 bases removed from V and 7 bases from J, the gap between germline ends came to 12 bases. The germline V gene has CDR1 GTSNPN and CDR2 SVGIG (reference sequence). This CDR3 comprises 13 residues. The CDR3 region has the DNA TGTGCCTGGAGTCAGGGACTAGAGCAGCCCCAGCATTTT. Protein sequence: CAWSQGLEQPQHF. The variable domain in full, completed from reference TRBV30 and TRBJ1-5, reads SQTIHQWPATLVQPVGSPLSLECTVEGTSNPNLYWYRQAAGRGLQLLFYSVGIGQISSEVPQNLSASRPQDRQFILSSKKLLLSDSGFYLCAWSQGLEQPQHFGDGTRLSIL.

A single count supports this clone. CDR3 region: CASSPRQNGGELFF. CDR3 nucleotide sequence: TGCGCCAGCAGCCCTAGACAGAATGGCGGGGAGCTGTTTTTT. The rearrangement joins TRBV5-1 to TRBJ2-2, with D possibly matching TRBD1 (5 bases). The CDR3 covers 14 residues. V was trimmed by 4 bases and J by 7 bases, leaving 14 bases between them. Germline CDR1 SGHRS, CDR2 YFSETQ.

The V and J genes are TRBV6-1 and TRBJ1-2; the D gene is possibly TRBD1 (5 bases). Trimming stripped 6 bases from V and 2 bases from J, with 13 bases between. Germline values: CDR1 MNHNS, CDR2 SASEGT. This CDR3 is 14 amino acids long. The CDR3 DNA is TGTGCCAGCAGAAGGGGAGAGACAAACTATGGCTACACCTTC. Protein: CASRRGETNYGYTF.

The gene calls are TRBV27 and TRBJ2-7; a weak D match, TRBD1 (5 bases). The CDR3 sequence is 15 residues long. The V gene's germline CDR1 is MNHEY and CDR2 SMNVEV (reference sequence). V gave up 5 bases and J gave up 0 bases, with 14 bases separating them. The CDR3 DNA reads as TGTGCCAGCAGTCTCCGACAGAGGAGCTCCTACGAGCAGTACTTC. Amino acids: CASSLRQRSSYEQYF.

The rearrangement joins TRBV19 to TRBJ1-1; 7 positions match TRBD1. The CDR3 length is 14 residues. The trim removed 6 bases at V and 6 bases at J, leaving 10 bases unmatched. Looked up from germline, CDR1 is LNHDA and CDR2 is SQIVND (reference sequence). Written as DNA, the CDR3 is TGTGCCAGTAGGGAGACGCGGACAGGTTCTGAAGCTTTCTTT. Translated: CASRETRTGSEAFF.

This sequence joins TRBV2 and TRBJ1-4; tentatively, D is TRBD1 (5 bases). Germline-derived CDR1 and CDR2 are SNHLY and FYNNEI. V was pared by 5 bases and J by 8 bases, with 12 bases between. The CDR3 totals 13 residues. In nucleotides, the CDR3 is TGTGCCAGCAGTTATCAGGGTACCGAAAAACTGTTTTTT. Its translation: CASSYQGTEKLFF.

This chain uses TRBV29-1 with TRBJ2-5; D is unclear. The CDR3 extends over 13 amino acids. Trimming cost V 5 bases and J 4 bases, with 14 bases left between them. Per germline, CDR1 SQVTM and CDR2 ANQGSEA. In nucleotides, the CDR3 is TGCAGCGTTCTGAACGTGGCCGGAGAGACCCAGTACTTC. This encodes CSVLNVAGETQYF.

The V gene is TRBV7-2, the J gene TRBJ2-3, with D perhaps matching TRBD2 (6 bases). V was pared by 5 bases and J by 1 base, with 10 bases between. The CDR3 consists of 14 residues. From germline, CDR1 is SGHTA and CDR2 FQGNSA. The DNA for the CDR3 is TGTGCCAGCAGCGCGGGATCCCGCACAGATACGCAGTATTTT. Its translation is CASSAGSRTDTQYF.

V gene TRBV9 combines with J gene TRBJ2-7, with 11 bases matching TRBD1. The germline gives CDR1 SGDLS, CDR2 YYNGEE. J was trimmed by 5 bases and V by 0 bases; bases with no gene match: 4. This CDR3 comprises 15 residues. CDR3 in DNA: TGTGCCAGCAGCGTAGATCCGGGACAGGGGGACGAGCAGTACTTC. Its protein product is CASSVDPGQGDEQYF.

The chain uses TRBV12-5 and TRBJ1-1; a weak D match, TRBD1 (5 bases). V dropped 4 bases and J dropped 4 bases, with 22 bases sitting between them. Germline values: CDR1 LGHNT, CDR2 FRNRAP. The CDR3 is made up of 17 amino acids. The CDR3 here is CASGWGTGPGGSTEAFF. As DNA, the CDR3 is TGTGCTAGTGGTTGGGGAACAGGACCCGGGGGGAGCACTGAAGCTTTCTTT.

The rearrangement links TRBV6-5 to TRBJ1-5; no definite D call. The CDR3 runs to 16 residues. Germline V gene data show CDR1 as MNHEY and CDR2 as SVGAGI. V lost 4 bases and J 3 bases, leaving 16 bases between the germline ends. This CDR3 is CASSSVGGRHNQPQHF. CDR3 nucleotides: TGTGCCAGCAGTTCCGTCGGAGGGAGGCACAATCAGCCCCAGCATTTT.

This chain joins TRBV10-2 and TRBJ1-6; 7 nucleotides align to TRBD1. V lost 6 bases, J lost 0 bases, and 2 bases stayed unmatched. Germline lookup yields CDR1 WSHSY and CDR2 SAAADI. The length of the CDR3 is 15 residues. In DNA form, the CDR3 reads TGCGCCAGCAGACAGGGGAGCTCCTATAATTCACCCCTCCACTTT. Amino acids: CASRQGSSYNSPLHF.

This rearrangement joins TRBV10-3 to TRBJ1-1; no definite D call. The V end was cut by 0 bases, the J end by 5 bases, with 13 bases between. CDR3 size: 15 residues. Germline lookup yields CDR1 ENHRY and CDR2 SYGVKD. The CDR3 nucleotides read TGTGCCATCAGTGAGTCTCACGGGGTTGAGACTGAAGCTTTCTTT. It yields the protein CAISESHGVETEAFF.

V and J are TRBV6-5 and TRBJ1-5; D is unclear. The germline gives CDR1 MNHEY, CDR2 SVGAGI. The CDR3 has 14 amino acids. The V end was cut by 5 bases, the J end by 3 bases, with 11 bases between. In nucleotides, the CDR3 is TGTGCCAGCAGTCCAACACGGAACAATCAGCCCCAGCATTTT. Translation: CASSPTRNNQPQHF.

The V call is TRBV7-2, the J call TRBJ2-1; the D gene is possibly TRBD2 (7 bases). The CDR3 extends over 16 amino acids. Trimming pared 1 base from V and 9 bases from J, leaving 19 bases between. Germline V gives CDR1 SGHTA, CDR2 FQGNSA. CDR3 sequence: CASSLDPAGALGEQFF. The CDR3 coding sequence is TGTGCCAGCAGCTTAGATCCCGCGGGGGCCCTGGGTGAGCAGTTCTTC. The variable domain in full, with the rest retrieved from reference TRBV7-2 and TRBJ2-1, is GAGVSQSPSNKVTEKGKDVELRCDPISGHTALYWYRQSLGQGLEFLIYFQGNSAPDKSGLPSDRFSAERTGGSVSTLTIQRTQQEDSAVYLCASSLDPAGALGEQFFGPGTRLTVL.

The V and J genes are TRBV18 and TRBJ1-1; D is ambiguous. The V gene lost 3 bases and the J gene lost 5 bases, with 13 bases spanning the gap. The CDR3 contains 14 residues. Germline V gene lookup returns CDR1 KGHSH and CDR2 LQKENI. The CDR3 sequence is CASSPLLPGTEAFF. For the CDR3, the DNA is TGTGCCAGCTCACCGCTTCTTCCGGGGACTGAAGCTTTCTTT.

The chain uses TRBV5-1 and TRBJ2-3; D gene uncertain. V lost 0 bases to trimming and J lost 9 bases, with 14 bases between them. This CDR3 spans 14 amino acids. CDR1 SGHRS and CDR2 YFSETQ come from the germline V gene. The CDR3 sequence is CASSLAGPVLTQYF. For the CDR3, the DNA is TGCGCCAGCAGCTTGGCCGGCCCCGTGCTGACGCAGTATTTT.

The rearrangement links TRBV4-1 to TRBJ1-1, with D unclear. The ends were cut back, 0 bases at V and 7 bases at J, with 12 bases in the middle. The CDR3 sequence is 14 residues long. Germline V CDR1 and CDR2: MGHRA, YSYEKL. The CDR3 is CASSQDSIWGEAFF. DNA for the CDR3: TGCGCCAGCAGCCAAGATTCGATTTGGGGTGAAGCTTTCTTT.

This clone has only a few counts. The gene calls are TRBV10-1 and TRBJ2-7; no firm D call. The V and J ends lost 10 bases and 2 bases respectively, with 9 bases between them. The germline V gene has CDR1 WNHNN and CDR2 SYGVQD (reference sequence). CDR3 length equals 11 residues. The CDR3 DNA sequence: TGCGCCAAAACCCTTGCCTACGAGCAGTACTTC. Residues: CAKTLAYEQYF.